A selection of T cell receptor beta chains follows, all from one sample in a study of radiotherapy plus CTLA-4 blockade in lung cancer. Profiling relied on immunoSEQ multiplex PCR, and the TCRdb table lists in-frame clones only, not all of them. Of 95,000 to 150,000 clones in the sample, 70% to 90% were seen once. The sequenced sample was peripheral blood, obtained from a patient treated with radiotherapy plus ipilimumab. These receptors all come from a human donor with non-small cell lung cancer that progressed on radiotherapy plus ipilimumab. CDR3s include the opening cysteine and the closing phenylalanine or tryptophan. Fields, in order: D gene, clone size, J gene, V gene, CDR3 DNA, CDR3 protein. A D gene is named only where the DNA matches it firmly. The size of a clone is reported for some rows only, either as once, few or many, or as a class for expanded clones.

d_call: .
clone_size: once
j_call: TRBJ2-7
v_call: TRBV6-6
cdr3_nt: TGTGCCAGCGAGGAGGGGTACGAGCAGTACTTC
cdr3_aa: CASEEGYEQYF

d_call: .
clone_size: .
j_call: TRBJ2-1
v_call: TRBV7-9
cdr3_nt: TGTGCCAGCACCCTGACGGGTAATGAGCAGTTCTTC
cdr3_aa: CASTLTGNEQFF

d_call: TRBD1
clone_size: .
j_call: TRBJ1-3
v_call: TRBV4-1
cdr3_nt: TGCGCCAGCAGCCAAGAAGGCGCTCGACAGGGGCGCTCTGGAAACACCATATATTTT
cdr3_aa: CASSQEGARQGRSGNTIYF

d_call: TRBD1
clone_size: once
j_call: TRBJ1-1
v_call: TRBV5-1
cdr3_nt: TGCGCCAGCAGCATCGAGACAGGGACATTCGGTGAAGCTTTCTTT
cdr3_aa: CASSIETGTFGEAFF

d_call: TRBD2
clone_size: .
j_call: TRBJ2-7
v_call: TRBV28
cdr3_nt: TGTGCCAGCAGTGGGGGGACTAGCGGGAACTCCTACGAGCAGTACTTC
cdr3_aa: CASSGGTSGNSYEQYF

d_call: .
clone_size: few
j_call: TRBJ1-5
v_call: TRBV19
cdr3_nt: TGTGCCAGTAGTATAGATCCATCTCGCAATCAGCCCCAGCATTTT
cdr3_aa: CASSIDPSRNQPQHF

d_call: .
clone_size: few
j_call: TRBJ2-2
v_call: TRBV19
cdr3_nt: TGTGCCAGTGGTTGGCAGGGTGGCACCGGGGAGCTGTTTTTT
cdr3_aa: CASGWQGGTGELFF

d_call: .
clone_size: .
j_call: TRBJ1-2
v_call: TRBV19
cdr3_nt: TGTGCCAGTAGTGCCAGAAGGGGACTCTATGGCTACACCTTC
cdr3_aa: CASSARRGLYGYTF

d_call: .
clone_size: few
j_call: TRBJ1-3
v_call: TRBV4-1
cdr3_nt: TGCGCCAGCAGCCAAGATTCGCCGGGCCGGTACACCATATATTTT
cdr3_aa: CASSQDSPGRYTIYF

d_call: .
clone_size: few
j_call: TRBJ2-7
v_call: TRBV7-9
cdr3_nt: TGTGCCAGCAGCTTTCTGACCGGCACGGACGGGGACTTC
cdr3_aa: CASSFLTGTDGDF

d_call: .
clone_size: .
j_call: TRBJ2-2
v_call: TRBV5-1
cdr3_nt: TGCGCCAGCAGCTTGGTCTGGAGCACCGGGGAGCTGTTTTTT
cdr3_aa: CASSLVWSTGELFF

d_call: TRBD1
clone_size: .
j_call: TRBJ1-5
v_call: TRBV19
cdr3_nt: TGTGCCAGTAATCGGGACAGGGAAAGCAATCAGCCCCAGCATTTT
cdr3_aa: CASNRDRESNQPQHF

d_call: .
clone_size: once
j_call: TRBJ1-2
v_call: TRBV30
cdr3_nt: TGTGCCTGGAGTTTAGGCAGACAATATGGCTACACCTTC
cdr3_aa: CAWSLGRQYGYTF

d_call: .
clone_size: .
j_call: TRBJ2-2
v_call: TRBV10-3
cdr3_nt: TGTGCCATCAGTCCGGGACCCCGTCGGGGAGCCGGGGAGCTGTTTTTT
cdr3_aa: CAISPGPRRGAGELFF

d_call: .
clone_size: few
j_call: TRBJ2-7
v_call: TRBV7-9
cdr3_nt: TGTGCCAGCAGTATACAGGGATTGGAGCAGTACTTC
cdr3_aa: CASSIQGLEQYF

d_call: .
clone_size: .
j_call: TRBJ1-4
v_call: TRBV2
cdr3_nt: TGTGCCAGCAGCTACTTACAGGGAACTAATGAAAAACTGTTTTTT
cdr3_aa: CASSYLQGTNEKLFF

d_call: .
clone_size: .
j_call: TRBJ1-5
v_call: TRBV27
cdr3_nt: TGTGCCAGCAGTTTTGGGGGGGCTTATCAGCCCCAGCATTTT
cdr3_aa: CASSFGGAYQPQHF

d_call: TRBD1
clone_size: once
j_call: TRBJ2-7
v_call: TRBV5-5
cdr3_nt: TGTGCCAGCAGCTTGGGCCCCGGGACAGCCAGCCTCTACGAGCAGTACTTC
cdr3_aa: CASSLGPGTASLYEQYF

d_call: .
clone_size: .
j_call: TRBJ1-2
v_call: TRBV7-9
cdr3_nt: TGTGCCGGGAGTGACAGGAACTATGGCTACACCTTC
cdr3_aa: CAGSDRNYGYTF

d_call: .
clone_size: .
j_call: TRBJ1-2
v_call: TRBV18
cdr3_nt: TGTGCCAGCTCACCATCGAGCTCCAAGGGATGGGGGGATGGCTACACCTTC
cdr3_aa: CASSPSSSKGWGDGYTF

d_call: .
clone_size: .
j_call: TRBJ2-1
v_call: TRBV10-3
cdr3_nt: TGTGCCATCAGGACGGGAGTAGAAAACAATGAGCAGTTCTTC
cdr3_aa: CAIRTGVENNEQFF

d_call: .
clone_size: .
j_call: TRBJ1-2
v_call: TRBV27
cdr3_nt: TGTGCCAGCAGTTCTCGGACAGAGATCTATGGCTACACCTTC
cdr3_aa: CASSSRTEIYGYTF

d_call: TRBD2
clone_size: .
j_call: TRBJ2-2
v_call: TRBV4-1
cdr3_nt: TGCGCCAGCAGCCAAGGACGCGCGGGAGTTACCGGGGAGCTGTTTTTT
cdr3_aa: CASSQGRAGVTGELFF

d_call: .
clone_size: .
j_call: TRBJ2-1
v_call: TRBV29-1
cdr3_nt: TGCAGCGCGACGCCCTCTAGCTACAATGAGCAGTTCTTC
cdr3_aa: CSATPSSYNEQFF

d_call: .
clone_size: .
j_call: TRBJ2-4
v_call: TRBV6-5
cdr3_nt: TGTGCCAGCAGTGATCAAAACATTCAGTACTTC
cdr3_aa: CASSDQNIQYF